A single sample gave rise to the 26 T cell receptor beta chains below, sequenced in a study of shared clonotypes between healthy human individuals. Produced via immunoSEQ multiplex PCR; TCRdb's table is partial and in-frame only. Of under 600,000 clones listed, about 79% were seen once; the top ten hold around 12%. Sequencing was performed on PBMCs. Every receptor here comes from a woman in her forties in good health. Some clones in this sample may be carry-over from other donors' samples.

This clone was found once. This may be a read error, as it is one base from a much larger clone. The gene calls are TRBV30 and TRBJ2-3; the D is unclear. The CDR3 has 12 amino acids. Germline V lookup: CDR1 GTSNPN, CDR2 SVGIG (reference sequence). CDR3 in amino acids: CARSGSTDTQYF. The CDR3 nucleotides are TGTGCCCGGAGTGGCAGCACAGATACGCAGTATTTT.

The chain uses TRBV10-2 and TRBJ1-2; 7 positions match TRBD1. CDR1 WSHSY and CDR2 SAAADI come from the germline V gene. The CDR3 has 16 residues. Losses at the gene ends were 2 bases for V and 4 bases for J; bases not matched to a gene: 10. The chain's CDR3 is CASSELRQGDVYGYTF. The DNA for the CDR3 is TGCGCCAGCAGTGAGCTACGACAGGGAGATGTCTATGGCTACACCTTC.

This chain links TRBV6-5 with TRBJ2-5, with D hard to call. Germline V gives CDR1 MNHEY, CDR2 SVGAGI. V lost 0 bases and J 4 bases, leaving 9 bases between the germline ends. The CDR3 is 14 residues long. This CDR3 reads CASSYSSLPETQYF. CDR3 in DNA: TGTGCCAGCAGTTACTCGAGCTTACCAGAGACCCAGTACTTC.

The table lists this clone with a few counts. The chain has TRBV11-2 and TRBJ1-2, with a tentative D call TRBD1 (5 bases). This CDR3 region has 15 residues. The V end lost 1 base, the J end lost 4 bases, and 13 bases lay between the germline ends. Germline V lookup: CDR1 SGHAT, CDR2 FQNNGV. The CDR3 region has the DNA TGTGCCAGCAGCTTAGTTGCAGGGAGTGGCTATGGCTACACCTTC. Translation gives CASSLVAGSGYGYTF.

Here the CDR3 reads CASAQGGSFTEQFF. CDR3 nucleotide sequence: TGTGCCAGCGCCCAGGGGGGAAGTTTCACTGAGCAGTTCTTC. The gene calls are TRBV7-3 and TRBJ2-1; maybe TRBD1 (7 bases). The CDR3 length is 14 residues. The germline V gene encodes CDR1 SGHTA and CDR2 FQGTGA. The V end lost 8 bases, the J end lost 9 bases, and 20 bases lay between the germline ends.

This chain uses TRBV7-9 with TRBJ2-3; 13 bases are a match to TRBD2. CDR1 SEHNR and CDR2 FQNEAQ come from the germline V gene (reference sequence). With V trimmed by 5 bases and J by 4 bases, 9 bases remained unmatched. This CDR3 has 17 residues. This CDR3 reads CASSLRLAGGWADTQYF. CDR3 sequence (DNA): TGTGCCAGCAGCCTTAGACTAGCGGGAGGTTGGGCAGATACGCAGTATTTT.

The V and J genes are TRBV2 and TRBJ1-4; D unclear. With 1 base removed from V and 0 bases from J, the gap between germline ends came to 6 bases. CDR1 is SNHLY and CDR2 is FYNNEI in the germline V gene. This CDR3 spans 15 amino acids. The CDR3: CASSEGFATNEKLFF. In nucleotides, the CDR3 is TGTGCCAGCAGTGAAGGGTTTGCAACTAATGAAAAACTGTTTTTT. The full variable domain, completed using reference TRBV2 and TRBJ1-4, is EPEVTQTPSHQVTQMGQEVILRCVPISNHLYFYWYRQILGQKVEFLVSFYNNEISEKSEIFDDQFSVERPDGSNFTLKIRSTKLEDSAMYFCASSEGFATNEKLFFGSGTQLSVL.

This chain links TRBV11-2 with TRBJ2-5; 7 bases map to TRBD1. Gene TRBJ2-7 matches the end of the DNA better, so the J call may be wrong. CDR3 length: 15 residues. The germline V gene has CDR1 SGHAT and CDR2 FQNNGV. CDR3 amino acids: CASSSTGKRIYEQYF. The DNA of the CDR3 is TGTGCCAGCAGCTCGACAGGGAAAAGGATCTACGAGCAGTACTTC.

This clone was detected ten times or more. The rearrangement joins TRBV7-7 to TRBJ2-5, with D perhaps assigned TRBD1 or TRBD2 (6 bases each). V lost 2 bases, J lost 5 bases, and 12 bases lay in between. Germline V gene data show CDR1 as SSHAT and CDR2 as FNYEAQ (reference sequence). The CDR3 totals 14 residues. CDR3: CASSLTRGAETQYF. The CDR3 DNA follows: TGTGCCAGCAGCTTAACTAGGGGGGCGGAGACCCAGTACTTC.

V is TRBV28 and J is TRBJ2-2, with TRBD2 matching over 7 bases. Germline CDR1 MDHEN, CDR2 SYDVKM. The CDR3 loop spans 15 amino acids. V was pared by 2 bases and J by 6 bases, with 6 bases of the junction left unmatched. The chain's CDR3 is CASSLVQAGAGELFF. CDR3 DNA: TGTGCCAGCAGTTTAGTACAGGCGGGGGCCGGGGAGCTGTTTTTT. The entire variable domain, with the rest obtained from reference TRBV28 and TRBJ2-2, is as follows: DVKVTQSSRYLVKRTGEKVFLECVQDMDHENMFWYRQDPGLGLRLIYFSYDVKMKEKGDIPEGYSVSREKKERFSLILESASTNQTSMYLCASSLVQAGAGELFFGEGSRLTVL.

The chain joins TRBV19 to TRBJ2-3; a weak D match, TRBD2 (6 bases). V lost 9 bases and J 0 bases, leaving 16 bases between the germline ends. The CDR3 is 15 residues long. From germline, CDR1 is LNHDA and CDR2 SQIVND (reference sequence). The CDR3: CASTRTTPSTDTQYF. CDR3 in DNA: TGTGCCAGCACCAGGACTACGCCTAGCACAGATACGCAGTATTTT. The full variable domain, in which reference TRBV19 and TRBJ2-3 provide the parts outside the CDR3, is DGGITQSPKYLFRKEGQNVTLSCEQNLNHDAMYWYRQDPGQGLRLIYYSQIVNDFQKGDIAEGYSVSREKKESFPLTVTSAQKNPTAFYLCASTRTTPSTDTQYFGPGTRLTVL.

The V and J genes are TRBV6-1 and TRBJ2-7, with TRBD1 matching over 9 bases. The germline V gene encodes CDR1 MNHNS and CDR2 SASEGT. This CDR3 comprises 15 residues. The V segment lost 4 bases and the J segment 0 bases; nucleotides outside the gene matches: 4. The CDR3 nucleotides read TGTGCCAGCAGTGTTGGGACAGGGAGCTCCTACGAGCAGTACTTC. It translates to CASSVGTGSSYEQYF.

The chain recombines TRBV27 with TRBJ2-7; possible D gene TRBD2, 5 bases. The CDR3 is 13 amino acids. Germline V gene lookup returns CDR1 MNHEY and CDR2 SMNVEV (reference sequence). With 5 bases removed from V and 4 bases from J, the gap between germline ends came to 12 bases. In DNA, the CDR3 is TGTGCCAGCAGTCTAGCACCGACGTACGAGCAGTACTTC. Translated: CASSLAPTYEQYF.

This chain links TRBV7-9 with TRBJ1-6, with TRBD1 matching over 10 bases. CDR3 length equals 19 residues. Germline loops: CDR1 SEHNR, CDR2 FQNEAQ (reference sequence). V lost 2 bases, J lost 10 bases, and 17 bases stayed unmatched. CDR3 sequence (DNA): TGTGCCAGCAGCTTATACCTGGGACAGGGGCCCCCGGGAGGCTCACCCCTCCACTTT. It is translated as CASSLYLGQGPPGGSPLHF.

CDR3 amino acids: CASSFGQGGQPQHF. DNA for the CDR3: TGCGCCAGCAGCTTCGGACAGGGGGGTCAGCCCCAGCATTTT. The gene calls are TRBV5-1 and TRBJ1-5; TRBD1 aligns across 10 bases. After removal of 2 bases from V and 6 bases from J, the junction contained 2 bases not matched to a gene. The CDR3 has 14 amino acids. Germline V lookup: CDR1 SGHRS, CDR2 YFSETQ.

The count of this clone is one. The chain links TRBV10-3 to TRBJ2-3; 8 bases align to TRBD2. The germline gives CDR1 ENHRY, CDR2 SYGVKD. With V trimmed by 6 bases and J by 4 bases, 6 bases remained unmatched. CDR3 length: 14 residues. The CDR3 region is CAIRFTGGADTQYF. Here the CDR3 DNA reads TGTGCCATCAGGTTTACCGGGGGGGCAGATACGCAGTATTTT.

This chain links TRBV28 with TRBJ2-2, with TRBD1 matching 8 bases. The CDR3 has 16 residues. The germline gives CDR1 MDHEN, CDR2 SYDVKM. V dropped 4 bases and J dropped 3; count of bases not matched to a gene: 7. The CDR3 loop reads CASSSRQGADTGELFF. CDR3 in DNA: TGTGCCAGCAGTTCTCGGCAGGGGGCTGACACCGGGGAGCTGTTTTTT.

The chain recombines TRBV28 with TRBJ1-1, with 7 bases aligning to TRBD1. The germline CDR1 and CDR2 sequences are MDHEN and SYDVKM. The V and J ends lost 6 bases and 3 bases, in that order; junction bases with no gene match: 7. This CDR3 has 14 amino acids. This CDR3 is CASRAGQRDTEAFF. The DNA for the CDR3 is TGTGCCAGCAGAGCGGGACAGAGGGACACTGAAGCTTTCTTT.

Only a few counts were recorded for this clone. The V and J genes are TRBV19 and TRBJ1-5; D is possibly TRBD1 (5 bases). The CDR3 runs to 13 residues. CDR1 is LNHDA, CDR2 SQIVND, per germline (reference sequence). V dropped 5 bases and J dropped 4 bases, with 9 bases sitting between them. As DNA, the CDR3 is TGTGCCAGTAGTGGGACGGTGAATCAGCCCCAGCATTTT. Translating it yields CASSGTVNQPQHF.

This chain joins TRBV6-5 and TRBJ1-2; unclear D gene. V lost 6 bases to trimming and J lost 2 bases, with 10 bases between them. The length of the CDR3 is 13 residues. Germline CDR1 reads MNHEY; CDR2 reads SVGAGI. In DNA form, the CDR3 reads TGTGCCAGCAGCCGCGATGTGAACTATGGCTACACCTTC. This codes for CASSRDVNYGYTF.

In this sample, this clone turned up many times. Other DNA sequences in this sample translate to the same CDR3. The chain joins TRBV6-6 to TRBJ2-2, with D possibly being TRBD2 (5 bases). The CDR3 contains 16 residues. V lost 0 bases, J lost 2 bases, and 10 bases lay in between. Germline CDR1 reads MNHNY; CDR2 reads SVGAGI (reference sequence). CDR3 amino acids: CASSYSTGKNTGELFF. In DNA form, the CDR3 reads TGTGCCAGCAGTTACTCGACCGGGAAAAACACCGGGGAGCTGTTTTTT.

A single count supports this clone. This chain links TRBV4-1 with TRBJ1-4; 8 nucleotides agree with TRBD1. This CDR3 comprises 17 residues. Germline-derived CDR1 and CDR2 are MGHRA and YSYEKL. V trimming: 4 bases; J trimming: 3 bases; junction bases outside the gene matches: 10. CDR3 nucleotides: TGCGCCAGCAGCCTAAGAAGGGGGACAGGCCCTAATGAAAAACTGTTTTTT. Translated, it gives CASSLRRGTGPNEKLFF.

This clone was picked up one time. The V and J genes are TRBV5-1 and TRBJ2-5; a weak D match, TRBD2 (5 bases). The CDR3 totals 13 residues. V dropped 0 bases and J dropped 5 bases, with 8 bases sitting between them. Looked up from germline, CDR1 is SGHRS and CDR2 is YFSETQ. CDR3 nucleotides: TGCGCCAGCAGCTTGGCGGGGATTGAGACCCAGTACTTC. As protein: CASSLAGIETQYF.

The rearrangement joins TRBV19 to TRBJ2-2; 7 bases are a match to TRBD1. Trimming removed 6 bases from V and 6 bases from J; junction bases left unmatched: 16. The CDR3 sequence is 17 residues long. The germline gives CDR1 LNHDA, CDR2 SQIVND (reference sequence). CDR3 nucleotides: TGTGCCAGTAGCCCCCGGGGACAGCCCATGGGGGCCGGGGAGCTGTTTTTT. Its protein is CASSPRGQPMGAGELFF.

The CDR3: CASSFGGLAGGGEQYF. Written as DNA, the CDR3 is TGTGCCAGCAGCTTCGGGGGACTAGCGGGAGGAGGCGAGCAGTACTTC. This chain uses TRBV5-6 with TRBJ2-5, with TRBD2 identical over 15 bases. TRBJ2-7 matches the DNA end more closely, so the J call is doubtful. This CDR3 comprises 16 residues. Germline loops: CDR1 SGHDT, CDR2 YYEEEE.

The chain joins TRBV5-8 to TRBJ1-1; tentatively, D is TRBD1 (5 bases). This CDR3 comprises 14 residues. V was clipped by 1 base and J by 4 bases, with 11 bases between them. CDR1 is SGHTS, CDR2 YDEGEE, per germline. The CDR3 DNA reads TGTGCCAGCAGCTTGTGGGGGGTTGGCACTGAAGCTTTCTTT. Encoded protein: CASSLWGVGTEAFF.